Following are 23 T cell receptor beta chains from one sample sequenced in a study of blood T cell repertoires in COVID-19. Repertoires were generated with immunoSEQ multiplex PCR, while TCRdb's copy carries only in-frame clones and drops some. Of under 250,000 clones detected, roughly three quarters appear once; the ten largest clones hold approximately 6%. Sequenced material: peripheral blood. These receptors originate from a woman aged 40-49 years with COVID-19, enrolled during active disease.

This clone was detected only a few times. The V gene is TRBV19, the J gene TRBJ1-1, with a tentative D call TRBD1 (5 bases). Per the germline V gene, CDR1 is LNHDA and CDR2 is SQIVND (reference sequence). CDR3 length: 17 amino acids. The ends were cut back, 0 bases at V and 6 bases at J, with 20 bases in the middle. The DNA for the CDR3 is TGTGCCAGTAGTATAGATCGGAGCAGGGTAGGTGGGGCTGAAGCTTTCTTT. Its protein is CASSIDRSRVGGAEAFF.

The chain employs TRBV11-2 and TRBJ2-1; 7 bases map to TRBD2. The CDR3 loop spans 16 amino acids. V shed 2 bases, J shed 3 bases, and the junction held 7 bases outside the gene matches. Germline V CDR1 and CDR2: SGHAT, FQNNGV. The CDR3, as DNA: TGTGCCAGCAGCTTATCATGGCGGGAGAGCTACAATGAGCAGTTCTTC. Translated, it gives CASSLSWRESYNEQFF.

The rearrangement uses TRBV3-1 (or the pseudogene TRBV3-2) and TRBJ2-7; D gene unclear. Germline V lookup: CDR1 LGHDT, CDR2 YNNKEL (reference sequence). V dropped 0 bases and J dropped 2 bases, with 8 bases sitting between them. The CDR3 contains 14 residues. The DNA of the CDR3 is TGTGCCAGCAGCCAAGATGTGCAGGCCTACGAGCAGTACTTC. Translating gives CASSQDVQAYEQYF.

The chain recombines TRBV5-4 with TRBJ1-1; D is undetermined. V was trimmed by 4 bases and J by 4 bases, leaving 11 bases between them. Germline CDR1 reads SGHNT; CDR2 reads YYREEE (reference sequence). This CDR3 is 13 amino acids long. This CDR3 is CASSLQEGTEAFF. Here the CDR3 DNA reads TGTGCCAGCAGCCTTCAGGAGGGCACTGAAGCTTTCTTT.

The rearrangement joins TRBV6-6 to TRBJ1-1; 7 bases are shared with TRBD1. Germline V CDR1 and CDR2: MNHNY, SVGAGI (reference sequence). After removal of 8 bases from V and 6 bases from J, the junction contained 9 bases not matched to a gene. The CDR3 length is 13 residues. The DNA of the CDR3 is TGTGCCAGCGGCACGACAGGGCACGCTGAAGCTTTCTTT. The encoded protein is CASGTTGHAEAFF.

The chain combines TRBV5-5 with TRBJ1-2; TRBD1 matches 11 bases. The germline CDR1 and CDR2 sequences are SGHKS and YYEKEE (reference sequence). V shed 0 bases and J 8 bases; nucleotides not matched to a gene: 15. The CDR3 loop spans 18 amino acids. CDR3 DNA sequence: TGTGCCAGCAGCTTGGAAGGACAGGGGGCGGGAAGTACAAAGGGCTACACCTTC. Residues: CASSLEGQGAGSTKGYTF.

The chain uses TRBV2 and TRBJ2-1; no clear D. Per germline, CDR1 SNHLY and CDR2 FYNNEI. This CDR3 contains 13 residues. Trimming shortened V by 7 bases and J by 3 bases, and 10 bases separated the two germline ends. The DNA of the CDR3 is TGTGCCAGCAATACTAATATCTACAATGAGCAGTTCTTC. Translating gives CASNTNIYNEQFF.

This chain joins TRBV7-7 and TRBJ1-1; D perhaps matches TRBD1 (5 bases). V lost 6 bases and J 1 base, leaving 9 bases between the germline ends. Germline-derived CDR1 and CDR2 are SSHAT and FNYEAQ (reference sequence). The CDR3 is made up of 13 amino acids. CDR3 loop: CASSRGQNTEAFF. The CDR3 bases are TGTGCCAGCAGTCGAGGACAGAACACTGAAGCTTTCTTT.

The chain uses TRBV5-6 and TRBJ2-1, with D perhaps TRBD1 (5 bases). This CDR3 is 16 amino acids long. Germline lookup yields CDR1 SGHDT and CDR2 YYEEEE. Trimming stripped 0 bases from V and 0 bases from J, with 10 bases between. The CDR3: CASSLVGAASYNEQFF. CDR3 DNA: TGTGCCAGCAGCTTGGTAGGGGCCGCCTCCTACAATGAGCAGTTCTTC.

This clone appeared a few times. V and J are TRBV28 and TRBJ1-4; TRBD1 aligns across 8 bases. This CDR3 comprises 16 residues. V lost 4 bases and J lost 8; bases outside the gene matches: 12. The germline V gene encodes CDR1 MDHEN and CDR2 SYDVKM. The CDR3 region is CASSSWTGRMSEKLFF. As DNA, the CDR3 is TGTGCCAGCAGTTCCTGGACAGGGAGGATGAGCGAAAAACTGTTTTTT.

The V and J genes are TRBV5-1 and TRBJ1-4, with D possibly being TRBD1 (6 bases). The V and J ends lost 4 bases and 7 bases respectively, with 14 bases between them. This CDR3 region has 14 residues. In germline, CDR1 is SGHRS, CDR2 YFSETQ. The CDR3 reads CASSVRGSSEKLFF. The CDR3 DNA reads TGCGCCAGCAGCGTGAGGGGGTCGAGTGAAAAACTGTTTTTT. Full variable domain (outside the CDR3, taken from reference TRBV5-1 and TRBJ1-4): KAGVTQTPRYLIKTRGQQVTLSCSPISGHRSVSWYQQTPGQGLQFLFEYFSETQRNKGNFPGRFSGRQFSNSRSEMNVSTLELGDSALYLCASSVRGSSEKLFFGSGTQLSVL.

The J gene is TRBJ2-3, the V gene TRBV20-1, with D unresolved. V lost 3 bases to trimming and J lost 2 bases, with 6 bases between them. Germline V lookup: CDR1 DFQATT, CDR2 SNEGSKA (reference sequence). The CDR3 runs 12 residues. The CDR3 bases are TGCAGTGCTAGTCAGGACACAGATACGCAGTATTTT. It is translated as CSASQDTDTQYF.

This clone was observed a few times. This rearrangement joins TRBV10-3 to TRBJ1-2; D is unclear. Per germline, CDR1 ENHRY and CDR2 SYGVKD. V was clipped by 0 bases and J by 8 bases, with 7 bases between them. This CDR3 is built from 12 residues. CDR3 coding DNA: TGTGCCATCAGTGAGTCGGAGGGAGGCTACACCTTC. Translated: CAISESEGGYTF.

The gene calls are TRBV12-3 or TRBV12-4 and TRBJ1-1; TRBD1 might be the D (6 bases). V lost 7 bases to trimming and J lost 7 bases, with 16 bases between them. The CDR3 runs to 13 residues. CDR3 nucleotide sequence: TGTGCCAGCACCTCCTGGGGGCATGGTGAAGCTTTCTTT. Translated, it gives CASTSWGHGEAFF.

The CDR3 reads CASSHREGVYGYTF. In DNA, the CDR3 is TGTGCCAGCAGCCACAGGGAGGGGGTTTATGGCTACACCTTC. This chain uses TRBV27 with TRBJ1-2; D might be TRBD1 (6 bases). The CDR3 consists of 14 residues. Per germline, CDR1 MNHEY and CDR2 SMNVEV (reference sequence). The V and J ends lost 6 bases and 5 bases respectively, with 16 bases between them.

This chain uses TRBV4-3 with TRBJ2-2; 7 bases agree with TRBD2. This CDR3 has 15 amino acids. CDR1 is LGHNA, CDR2 YSLEER, per germline. V lost 0 bases and J lost 6; bases outside the gene matches: 4. The CDR3, as DNA: TGCGCCAGCAGCCAAGAAAATCGGGAGGCCGGGGAGCTGTTTTTT. It specifies CASSQENREAGELFF.

This rearrangement joins TRBV7-2 to TRBJ2-5; no definite D call. V shed 4 bases and J shed 5 bases, with 14 bases lying between them. Per the germline V gene, CDR1 is SGHTA and CDR2 is FQGNSA. The CDR3 spans 14 residues. CDR3 nucleotides: TGTGCCAGCAGCTCTCCACCCGGTCGGGAGACCCAGTACTTC. As protein: CASSSPPGRETQYF.

The sample holds one count of this clone. V usage is TRBV18 and J usage is TRBJ1-4, with 7 bases aligning to TRBD1. The germline CDR1 and CDR2 sequences are KGHSH and LQKENI. Losses at the gene ends were 4 bases for V and 6 bases for J; bases not matched to a gene: 8. There are 15 residues in the CDR3. The CDR3 protein is CASSQTGNSDEKLFF. Here the CDR3 DNA reads TGTGCCAGCTCACAGACAGGGAATTCGGATGAAAAACTGTTTTTT.

This chain joins TRBV15 and TRBJ1-5, with TRBD1 as a possible D gene (6 bases). The CDR3 is 14 residues long. Germline lookup yields CDR1 LNHNV and CDR2 YYDKDF (reference sequence). With 0 bases removed from V and 9 bases from J, the gap between germline ends came to 12 bases. The CDR3 DNA reads TGTGCCACCAGCAGAGATCGAGGGGGTAGGCCCCAGCATTTT. As protein: CATSRDRGGRPQHF.

This clone was observed a single time. The chain employs TRBV30 and TRBJ1-6, with a possible D match to TRBD1 (6 bases). The CDR3 contains 12 residues. The germline CDR1 and CDR2 sequences are GTSNPN and SVGIG (reference sequence). Trimming took 7 bases from V and 7 from J, leaving 11 bases between them. The CDR3 loop reads CASETGNSPLHF. The DNA for the CDR3 is TGTGCCTCGGAAACAGGGAATTCACCCCTCCACTTT.

The rearrangement joins TRBV20-1 to TRBJ2-7; D perhaps matches TRBD2 (6 bases). V was trimmed by 3 bases and J by 7 bases, leaving 22 bases between them. This CDR3 contains 15 residues. Germline V lookup: CDR1 DFQATT, CDR2 SNEGSKA (reference sequence). The CDR3 protein is CSASLPRDSFGEQYF. The CDR3 DNA reads TGCAGTGCTAGTCTTCCCCGGGACTCTTTCGGGGAGCAGTACTTC.

This clone was picked up one time. The V call is TRBV18, the J call TRBJ2-1; TRBD1 agrees at 11 bases. Germline CDR1 and CDR2: KGHSH and LQKENI. V lost 6 bases to trimming and J lost 1 base; unmatched junction nucleotides: 8. CDR3 length: 17 amino acids. In nucleotides, the CDR3 is TGTGCCAGCTCCCCGGGACAGGGGGAAGGATCCTACAATGAGCAGTTCTTC. Amino acid sequence: CASSPGQGEGSYNEQFF.

In this sample, this clone turned up a few times. The chain employs TRBV24-1 and TRBJ1-1; 10 bases are shared with TRBD1. V lost 4 bases, J lost 5 bases, and 0 bases stayed unmatched. Germline V lookup: CDR1 KGHDR, CDR2 SFDVKD. The CDR3 is 13 residues long. The CDR3 bases are TGTGCCACCAGTGAGGGACAGGGGACTGAAGCTTTCTTT. Its translation is CATSEGQGTEAFF.